The 10 T cell receptor beta chains reported below all come from one sample, sequenced in a study of cytomegalovirus exposure and HLA in healthy donors. The assay was immunoSEQ multiplex PCR, and TCRdb's table has in-frame clones only and misses some. The data hold fewer than 60,000 clones, with 93% observed a single time. Sequenced: PBMCs. Receptors originate from a woman aged 18-29 years in good health and CMV-seropositive.

In its sample, this clone was seen once. This chain connects TRBV6-5 to TRBJ2-5; D is possibly TRBD1 (6 bases). Germline V CDR1 and CDR2: MNHEY, SVGAGI. The germline V and J ends were trimmed by 5 bases and 6 bases, with 16 bases remaining between them. The CDR3 is 14 residues long. This CDR3 reads CASSRTGLLKTQYF. For the CDR3, the DNA is TGTGCCAGCAGTCGAACAGGGTTGTTGAAGACCCAGTACTTC.

The CDR3 is CASSPRDYPQETQYF. Written as DNA, the CDR3 is TGCGCCAGCAGCCCCCGGGACTACCCACAAGAGACCCAGTACTTC. The rearrangement joins TRBV5-1 to TRBJ2-5; 7 nucleotides match TRBD2. The V and J ends lost 4 bases and 2 bases, in that order; junction bases with no gene match: 8. CDR1 and CDR2 from the germline V gene are SGHRS and YFSETQ. This CDR3 has 15 residues.

The gene calls are TRBV4-1 and TRBJ1-1, with 8 bases fitting TRBD1. The germline gives CDR1 MGHRA, CDR2 YSYEKL. V was clipped by 10 bases and J by 5 bases; unmatched bases: 9. The CDR3 consists of 13 residues. The DNA for the CDR3 is TGCGCCACCACGGACAGGGAGAGGACTGAAGCTTTCTTT. Translating gives CATTDRERTEAFF.

The rearrangement links TRBV9 to TRBJ2-2; D might be TRBD1 (5 bases). This CDR3 comprises 19 residues. Between the trimmed V and J ends, which lost 4 bases and 3 bases, there was a span of 25 bases. Germline lookup yields CDR1 SGDLS and CDR2 YYNGEE. CDR3 bases: TGTGCCAGCAGCCACCCCCGTGGTGGGGCAGGGATGGACACCGGGGAGCTGTTTTTT. Translated: CASSHPRGGAGMDTGELFF.

This clone was detected once. The chain recombines TRBV11-2 with TRBJ2-1, with TRBD2 matching 9 bases. The length of the CDR3 is 15 residues. The junction had 8 bases not matched to a gene; V was cut back by 3 bases and J by 8 bases. Per germline, CDR1 SGHAT and CDR2 FQNNGV. DNA for the CDR3: TGTGCCAGCAGCTTCGACGTCGGGACTAGCTATGAGCAGTTCTTC. Residues: CASSFDVGTSYEQFF.

V gene TRBV7-9 combines with J gene TRBJ2-7; D is ambiguous. Germline CDR1 and CDR2: SEHNR and FQNEAQ (reference sequence). Trimming took off 2 bases at V and 0 bases at J, with 8 bases between the two ends. CDR3 length: 14 residues. The DNA of the CDR3 is TGTGCCAGCAGCTTATTAGCTAGCTCCTACGAGCAGTACTTC. It translates to CASSLLASSYEQYF.

The chain joins TRBV4-3 to TRBJ1-3, with 8 bases identical to TRBD1. Germline lookup yields CDR1 LGHNA and CDR2 YSLEER. V lost 0 bases and J lost 2; bases outside the gene matches: 3. The CDR3 extends over 16 amino acids. The CDR3 is CASSQDNRGAGNTIYF. CDR3 nucleotides: TGCGCCAGCAGCCAAGATAACAGGGGGGCTGGAAACACCATATATTTT.

The rearrangement joins TRBV19 to TRBJ1-4; D might be TRBD1 (6 bases). CDR3 length: 22 residues. V was clipped by 3 bases and J by 6 bases, with 35 bases between them. Germline V gives CDR1 LNHDA, CDR2 SQIVND (reference sequence). CDR3: CASSILIPARVPPGAGDEKLFF. The CDR3, as DNA: TGTGCCAGTAGTATTTTAATCCCAGCCCGGGTGCCGCCGGGCGCAGGGGATGAAAAACTGTTTTTT. Full variable domain (outside the CDR3, taken from reference TRBV19 and TRBJ1-4): DGGITQSPKYLFRKEGQNVTLSCEQNLNHDAMYWYRQDPGQGLRLIYYSQIVNDFQKGDIAEGYSVSREKKESFPLTVTSAQKNPTAFYLCASSILIPARVPPGAGDEKLFFGSGTQLSVL.

This clone was detected once. The genes are TRBV28 and TRBJ1-6; tentatively, D is TRBD1 (5 bases). CDR1 and CDR2 from the germline V gene are MDHEN and SYDVKM. V lost 5 bases, J lost 13 bases, and 21 bases lay in between. The CDR3 extends over 15 amino acids. The CDR3 nucleotides are TGTGCCAGCAGTACTCTTCTGGGGTCGGGGGAGCCCCTCCACTTT. This encodes CASSTLLGSGEPLHF.

The V call is TRBV27, the J call TRBJ2-7, with TRBD2 as a possible D gene (5 bases). The germline gives CDR1 MNHEY, CDR2 SMNVEV (reference sequence). V was cut by 5 bases and J by 1 base, with 12 bases left in between. This CDR3 comprises 14 residues. CDR3 residues: CASSVGVSSYEQYF. Here the CDR3 DNA reads TGTGCCAGCAGTGTCGGGGTTAGTTCCTACGAGCAGTACTTC.